This entry describes one T cell receptor beta chain. The clone's antigen remains unknown. No much larger clonotype is one base removed from it; base qualities were not supplied. TCRdb lists the instrument as Illumina HiSeq 2500. Quantitative 5'-RACE with molecular barcodes was the method used to prepare the TCR beta libraries. On the study's bioinformatics: Disease-linked TCR variants were identified with a new computational method built on a probabilistic model of VDJ rearrangement. TCRdb reprocessed the public reads (quality trimming at Q25 with fastp, clone calling with MiXCR) and kept in-frame beta chains. Each entry merges the rows of one CDR3 protein and shows their most common DNA and genes. It is TCRdb's table, rather than the study itself, that gives the V and J calls and clone size. The sample table records about 260,000 distinct CDR3 sequences; under 30% of these occur just once. The ten largest clones represent 0.5% to 0.75% of the sample.

The data were obtained in a study of CD8 T cells in ankylosing spondylitis listed by TCRdb under 2017. Some background on the complete study: To find TCR variants linked to disease, the study profiled T cell receptor beta repertoires in ankylosing spondylitis patients and healthy donors. In total, the full study cohort was made up of roughly 100 healthy donors and 20 to 25 ankylosing spondylitis patients. Peripheral blood samples were taken, and synovial fluid was additionally collected from ankylosing spondylitis patients.

Broader findings and caveats from the paper: Some motif variants were previously reported in synovial fluid and blood of reactive arthritis patients, suggesting common disease-initiation mechanisms. Significant enrichment of the disease-linked clones was reported in matched synovial fluid samples from ankylosing spondylitis patients. Blood from ankylosing spondylitis patients appeared to be characterized by a TCR beta motif composed of about eight highly homologous amino acid variants. In peripheral blood, the disease-linked clones were found at relatively low frequencies and had a CD8+ phenotype.

The TCR comes from a male donor with ankylosing spondylitis or in good health (not recorded which). The sequenced sample consisted of blood, either unsorted or a sorted T cell fraction (not recorded which).

The nucleotide sequence is given as TGTGCCAGCAGTTTGGACAGTTGGACAGATACGCAGTATTTT. Its translation reads: CASSLDSWTDTQYF. The rearrangement joined TRBV12-3 or TRBV12-4 to TRBJ2-3; possibly the D gene is TRBD1, per 6 matching bases. The cysteine opens and the phenylalanine closes a CDR3 of 14 amino acids. Only CDR3 DNA is held: 42 bases, read in frame from base 1. V was cut back by 3 bases and J by 3 bases, leaving a gap of 10 bases between them.